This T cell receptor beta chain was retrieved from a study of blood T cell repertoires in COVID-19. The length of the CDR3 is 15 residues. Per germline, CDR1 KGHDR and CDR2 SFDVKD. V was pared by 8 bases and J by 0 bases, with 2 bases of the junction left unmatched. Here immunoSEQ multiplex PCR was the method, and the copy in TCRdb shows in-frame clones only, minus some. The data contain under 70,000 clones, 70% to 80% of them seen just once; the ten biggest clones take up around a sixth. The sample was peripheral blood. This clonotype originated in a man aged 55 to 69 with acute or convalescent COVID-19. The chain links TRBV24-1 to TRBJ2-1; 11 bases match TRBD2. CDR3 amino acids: CATTGTSGSYNEQFF. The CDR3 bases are TGTGCCACCACCGGGACTAGCGGCTCCTACAATGAGCAGTTCTTC.